One T cell receptor (beta chain) is described in this entry. A junction end diverges from the germline sequence, so it may reflect a read error. The CDR3 runs to 16 residues. Germline lookup yields CDR1 MNHNY and CDR2 SVGAGI (reference sequence). The sample is drawn from a study of blood T cell repertoires in COVID-19. TCRdb keeps only in-frame clones here, not all; method: immunoSEQ multiplex PCR. Of roughly 150,000 clones listed, roughly 78% were seen once; the top ten hold 5.5% to 7%. The clonotype comes from a woman in her forties or fifties who had recovered from COVID-19. The chain is built from TRBV6-6 and TRBJ1-4, with TRBD1 as a possible D gene (5 bases). What was sequenced was PBMCs or T cells enriched from blood (not recorded which). The CDR3 DNA reads as TGTGCCAGCAGCTACTCGGGGGGAGGTACTAATGAAAAACTGTTTTTT. Translation gives CASSYSGGGTNEKLFF.